These 19 T cell receptor beta chains were all obtained from the same sample, sequenced in a study of CD4 T cells in relation to SARS-CoV-2 and coronaviruses. CD4+ T cells from unexposed donors were obtained before the COVID-19 pandemic (2011-2018). Generated by immunoSEQ multiplex PCR, the TCRdb table keeps only in-frame clones and is missing some. The sample includes about 59,000 clones, 86% of them seen just once. The sample was memory CD4+ T cells from PBMCs. Every receptor here comes from a human donor in good health.

The rearrangement joins TRBV6-5 to TRBJ2-2; D ambiguous. This CDR3 has 15 residues. Trimming took 5 bases from V and 3 from J, leaving 13 bases between them. Germline assignment: CDR1 MNHEY and CDR2 SVGAGI. The CDR3 DNA is TGTGCCAGCAGTCACACCCCCAAGGACACCGGGGAGCTGTTTTTT. Amino acid sequence: CASSHTPKDTGELFF.

The chain joins TRBV29-1 to TRBJ1-4, with a possible D match to TRBD1 (6 bases). From germline, CDR1 is SQVTM and CDR2 ANQGSEA. The V end lost 2 bases, the J end lost 10 bases, and 17 bases lay between the germline ends. The CDR3 spans 14 residues. The CDR3 DNA follows: TGCAGCGTTGAATCAGGTACAGGGCGCGGAAAACTGTTTTTT. Protein: CSVESGTGRGKLFF.

CDR3 bases: TGTGCCAGCAGTGAAGCGGGAGGCACAGATACGCAGTATTTT. It encodes CASSEAGGTDTQYF. The rearrangement joins TRBV6-4 to TRBJ2-3, with TRBD2 identical over 8 bases. Germline V lookup: CDR1 MRHNA, CDR2 SNTAGT. V was pared by 3 bases and J by 1 base, with 0 bases of the junction left unmatched. The CDR3 is 14 residues long.

The chain combines TRBV19 with TRBJ1-4; 7 nucleotides align to TRBD1. The CDR3 is made up of 19 amino acids. V gave up 6 bases and J gave up 0 bases; unmatched junction bases: 16. Germline V lookup: CDR1 LNHDA, CDR2 SQIVND (reference sequence). CDR3 residues: CASSPNRGALVATNEKLFF. CDR3 in DNA: TGTGCCAGTAGCCCGAACAGGGGCGCTCTAGTTGCAACTAATGAAAAACTGTTTTTT.

V gene TRBV6-5 combines with J gene TRBJ2-7; perhaps TRBD2 as D (5 bases). Germline loops: CDR1 MNHEY, CDR2 SVGAGI. V was pared by 5 bases and J by 3 bases, with 14 bases between. The CDR3 totals 14 residues. The CDR3 region is CASSLSGSNYEQYF. The CDR3 coding sequence is TGTGCCAGCAGTCTATCGGGGTCCAACTACGAGCAGTACTTC.

The chain uses TRBV23-1 and TRBJ2-1; 16 nucleotides align to TRBD2. Being an ORF, TRBV23-1 has a function that is uncertain. The length of the CDR3 is 22 residues. V lost 2 bases to trimming and J lost 0 bases; unmatched junction nucleotides: 13. CDR3 DNA sequence: TGCGCCAGCAGTCAACACGCCCAGGGACTAGCGGGAGGGCTGAGCTCCTACAATGAGCAGTTCTTC. Translating gives CASSQHAQGLAGGLSSYNEQFF.

This sequence joins TRBV30 and TRBJ1-1, with TRBD1 as a possible D gene (5 bases). The CDR3 has 13 amino acids. V lost 5 bases, J lost 7 bases, and 17 bases lay in between. The germline gives CDR1 GTSNPN, CDR2 SVGIG (reference sequence). The CDR3 is CAWGRGSDGEAFF. The CDR3 DNA sequence: TGTGCCTGGGGGAGGGGCTCGGATGGTGAAGCTTTCTTT.

The gene calls are TRBV27 and TRBJ2-7, with 7 bases fitting TRBD1. With V trimmed by 6 bases and J by 0 bases, 5 bases remained unmatched. The CDR3 is 14 amino acids. CDR1 is MNHEY and CDR2 is SMNVEV in the germline V gene (reference sequence). The CDR3 coding sequence is TGTGCCAGCAGGTACACAGGGGTCTCCTACGAGCAGTACTTC. This gives the protein CASRYTGVSYEQYF.

The genes are TRBV19 and TRBJ2-3, with D perhaps being TRBD1 or TRBD2 (6 bases each). The germline V gene has CDR1 LNHDA and CDR2 SQIVND (reference sequence). The CDR3 has 15 amino acids. Trimming stripped 4 bases from V and 2 bases from J, with 13 bases between. CDR3 region: CASSRLGGLTDTQYF. The CDR3 bases are TGTGCCAGTAGTAGGCTGGGGGGCCTCACAGATACGCAGTATTTT.

V usage is TRBV7-8 and J usage is TRBJ2-1, with 13 bases aligning to TRBD2. Germline V CDR1 and CDR2: SGHVS, FQNEAQ. The ends lost 4 bases at V and 14 bases at J; junction bases unmatched: 11. The CDR3 sequence is 15 residues long. The CDR3 DNA sequence: TGTGCCAGCAGCTCATACGGGACTAGCGGGACCCGGGAGTTCTTC. Amino acid sequence: CASSSYGTSGTREFF.

The V call is TRBV4-2, the J call TRBJ1-4; 9 nucleotides line up with TRBD1. CDR1 and CDR2 from the germline V gene are LGHNA and YNFKEQ. J gave up 8 bases and V 3 bases, and 4 bases lay outside the gene matches. CDR3 size: 14 residues. CDR3 protein: CASSHPGTGEKLFF. The CDR3 region has the DNA TGTGCCAGCAGCCACCCCGGGACAGGGGAAAAACTGTTTTTT.

This chain links TRBV6-6 with TRBJ2-7; D unclear. V lost 2 bases and J 8 bases, leaving 7 bases between the germline ends. CDR3 length: 11 residues. Germline V lookup: CDR1 MNHNY, CDR2 SVGAGI (reference sequence). The CDR3 sequence: CASSYSFQQYF. The CDR3 region has the DNA TGTGCCAGCAGTTACAGTTTTCAGCAGTACTTC.

This clone was found once. The V call is TRBV5-1, the J call TRBJ2-6; TRBD1 agrees at 8 bases. After removal of 0 bases from V and 3 bases from J, the junction contained 2 bases not matched to a gene. CDR3 length equals 16 residues. Per germline, CDR1 SGHRS and CDR2 YFSETQ. The CDR3 DNA sequence: TGCGCCAGCAGCTTGGAAGGGACAGGTGGGGCCAACGTCCTGACTTTC. Translated, it gives CASSLEGTGGANVLTF.

This clone showed up just a few times. The J gene is TRBJ2-7, the V gene TRBV2; 8 positions agree with TRBD2. With V trimmed by 4 bases and J by 6 bases, 8 bases remained unmatched. CDR1 is SNHLY and CDR2 is FYNNEI in the germline V gene. The CDR3 length is 14 residues. The CDR3 nucleotides are TGTGCCAGCAGTGCCACTAGCGGCCTCGGCGAGCAGTACTTC. Encoded protein: CASSATSGLGEQYF.

This chain joins TRBV6-6 and TRBJ2-5, with D possibly matching TRBD1 (6 bases). Germline lookup yields CDR1 MNHNY and CDR2 SVGAGI (reference sequence). This CDR3 is 15 amino acids long. Trimming took off 6 bases at V and 0 bases at J, with 14 bases between the two ends. CDR3 residues: CASRFGQTDQETQYF. The CDR3 DNA reads TGTGCCAGCAGATTTGGACAGACCGACCAAGAGACCCAGTACTTC.

V usage is TRBV5-1 and J usage is TRBJ2-3, with 8 bases aligning to TRBD2. CDR3 length: 16 amino acids. V shed 4 bases and J 3 bases; nucleotides not matched to a gene: 10. The germline V gene encodes CDR1 SGHRS and CDR2 YFSETQ. This CDR3 is CASSGSPGLGTDTQYF. CDR3 DNA: TGCGCCAGCAGCGGTTCTCCGGGACTAGGGACAGATACGCAGTATTTT.

The rearrangement links TRBV7-9 to TRBJ2-5; no clear D. The CDR3 is made up of 15 amino acids. Trimming cost V 0 bases and J 1 base, with 9 bases left between them. CDR1 and CDR2 (germline): SEHNR, FQNEAQ (reference sequence). Here the CDR3 DNA reads TGTGCCAGCAGCTTAGCGCTGGGGATCCAAGAGACCCAGTACTTC. Residues: CASSLALGIQETQYF.

The chain has TRBV5-1 and TRBJ2-4, with no clear D. CDR1 SGHRS and CDR2 YFSETQ come from the germline V gene. The V and J ends lost 0 bases and 0 bases respectively, with 4 bases between them. The CDR3 runs to 14 residues. CDR3 sequence (DNA): TGCGCCAGCAGCTTGGGGTTAGCCAAAAACATTCAGTACTTC. Translated: CASSLGLAKNIQYF.

The CDR3 DNA reads as TGTGCCAGCAGCCTCGGGTATAACTATGGCTACACCTTC. As protein: CASSLGYNYGYTF. V usage is TRBV11-2 and J usage is TRBJ1-2; D is uncertain. CDR3 length: 13 amino acids. V lost 5 bases to trimming and J lost 1 base, with 8 bases between them. Germline CDR1 SGHAT, CDR2 FQNNGV. The entire variable domain, with the rest obtained from reference TRBV11-2 and TRBJ1-2, is as follows: EAGVAQSPRYKIIEKRQSVAFWCNPISGHATLYWYQQILGQGPKLLIQFQNNGVVDDSQLPKDRFSAERLKGVDSTLKIQPAKLEDSAVYLCASSLGYNYGYTFGSGTRLTVV.